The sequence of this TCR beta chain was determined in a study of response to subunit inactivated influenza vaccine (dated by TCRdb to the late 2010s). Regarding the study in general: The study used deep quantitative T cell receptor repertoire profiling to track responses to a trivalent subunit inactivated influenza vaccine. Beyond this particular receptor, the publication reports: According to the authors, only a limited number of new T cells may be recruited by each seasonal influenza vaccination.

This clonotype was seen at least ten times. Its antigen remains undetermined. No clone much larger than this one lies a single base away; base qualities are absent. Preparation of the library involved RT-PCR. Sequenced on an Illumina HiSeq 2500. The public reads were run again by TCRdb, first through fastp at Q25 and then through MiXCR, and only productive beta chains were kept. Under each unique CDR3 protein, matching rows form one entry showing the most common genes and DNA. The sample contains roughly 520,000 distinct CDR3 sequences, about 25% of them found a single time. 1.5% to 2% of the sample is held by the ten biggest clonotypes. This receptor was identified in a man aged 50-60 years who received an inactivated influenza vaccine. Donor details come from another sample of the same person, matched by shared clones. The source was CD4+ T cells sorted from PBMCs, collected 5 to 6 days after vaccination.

The CDR3 is CASSPRDGLATGELFF. Here is the DNA: TGTGCCAGCTCACCACGGGATGGACTAGCTACCGGGGAGCTGTTTTTT. The chain is made from TRBV18 and TRBJ2-2; 8 nucleotides in the junction match TRBD2. Counted from cysteine to phenylalanine, this CDR3 has 16 amino acids. Just CDR3 DNA is preserved here, 48 bases in frame from base 1. V has 1 base trimmed and J has 5 bases trimmed; junction bases matching no gene number 6. Based on the germline V gene, the CDR1 and CDR2 sequences are KGHSH and LQKENI.